The present T cell receptor beta chain was sequenced within a study of blood T cell repertoires in COVID-19. At the level of the study: The study drew acute and convalescent COVID-19 samples from the United States, Italy and Spain.

This CDR3 has 14 amino acids. Trimming took 0 bases from V and 5 from J; bases not matched to a gene: 4. The germline gives CDR1 SGHKS, CDR2 YYEKEE (reference sequence). Repertoires were generated with immunoSEQ multiplex PCR, while TCRdb's copy carries only in-frame clones and drops some. The sample holds more than 95,000 clones, 80% seen once. This TCR derives from a human donor in a cohort sampled during active COVID-19. The chain carries TRBV5-5 and TRBJ1-1, with 7 bases matching TRBD1. Sequencing used peripheral blood. The CDR3 region is CASSLVGGGTEAFF. The CDR3, as DNA: TGTGCCAGCAGCTTGGTAGGGGGCGGGACTGAAGCTTTCTTT.